This T cell receptor beta chain was observed in a study of blood T cell repertoires in COVID-19. The table came from immunoSEQ multiplex PCR; TCRdb's copy has only in-frame clones and leaves some out. The table shows about 270,000 clones, with 80% to 95% occurring only once. Across roughly 25 US areas, participants ranged in age from about 18 to 100 years. Assignments of participants to cohorts depended upon their own reported clinical history. Germline V gene lookup returns CDR1 LGHDT and CDR2 YNNKEL (reference sequence). The CDR3 extends over 15 amino acids. Unmatched junction bases numbered 10, after V lost 5 bases and J lost 4 bases.

The V and J genes are TRBV3-1 (or the pseudogene TRBV3-2) and TRBJ2-7; TRBD2 matches 8 bases. This clonotype was obtained from a man in his forties who had been exposed to COVID-19. Sequenced: PBMCs or T cells enriched from blood (not recorded which). The CDR3 here is CASSRTGGSSYEQYF. The CDR3 DNA sequence: TGTGCCAGCAGCAGGACGGGAGGGAGCAGTTACGAGCAGTACTTC.